The 14 T cell receptor beta chains given below trace back to one sample, sequenced in a study of OX40 agonist ivuxolimab in advanced cancers. Library prep was done by the immunoSEQ multiplex PCR assay. Sourced from immuneACCESS, this table was stored by TCRdb with only in-frame sequences that have V and J called. A share of the clones is absent; for the studies checked, an unresolved V gene accounts for under half, and the remainder has no known explanation. The table for this sample lists under 70,000 clones; approximately 89% of them were counted only once. The top ten clones comprise less than 1.1% of the sample. The source was CD4+ or CD8+ T cells sorted from blood, collected in a trial of the OX40 agonist ivuxolimab. These receptors were obtained from an adult with an advanced solid tumor such as melanoma, head and neck, liver or kidney cancer.

The table lists this clone with a few counts. The genes are TRBV29-1 and TRBJ1-1; TRBD1 might be the D (6 bases). The germline V and J ends were trimmed by 4 bases and 8 bases, with 8 bases remaining between them. This CDR3 is 10 amino acids long. The germline gives CDR1 SQVTM, CDR2 ANQGSEA. CDR3 in DNA: TGCAGCGTTGCAAGGGGGGAAGCTTTCTTT. It yields the protein CSVARGEAFF.

This clone was recorded once. This sequence joins TRBV5-8 and TRBJ2-5; 10 bases line up with TRBD2. CDR3 length: 17 amino acids. Per germline, CDR1 SGHTS and CDR2 YDEGEE. After removal of 2 bases from V and 3 bases from J, the junction contained 10 bases not matched to a gene. CDR3 sequence (DNA): TGTGCCAGCAGCTTCGGGAGGTCTAGCGGGAGTAAAGAGACCCAGTACTTC. It yields the protein CASSFGRSSGSKETQYF. The full variable domain, with the rest looked up from reference TRBV5-8 and TRBJ2-5, is EAGVTQSPTHLIKTRGQQATLRCSPISGHTSVYWYQQALGLGLQFLLWYDEGEERNRGNFPPRFSGRQFPNYSSELNVNALELEDSALYLCASSFGRSSGSKETQYFGPGTRLLVL.

The chain employs TRBV19 and TRBJ2-6; no definite D call. Between the trimmed V and J ends, which lost 4 bases and 0 bases, there was a span of 4 bases. This CDR3 has 14 amino acids. Germline V gene lookup returns CDR1 LNHDA and CDR2 SQIVND (reference sequence). The DNA of the CDR3 is TGTGCCAGTAGTACTTTCTCTGGGGCCAACGTCCTGACTTTC. This encodes CASSTFSGANVLTF.

This clone occurred once. The chain links TRBV30 to TRBJ2-7; 9 bases line up with TRBD2. Germline V CDR1 and CDR2: GTSNPN, SVGIG (reference sequence). CDR3 length: 13 amino acids. V was clipped by 6 bases and J by 2 bases; unmatched bases: 5. The CDR3 nucleotides are TGTGCCTGCTCTAGCGGGACAACCTACGAGCAGTACTTC. Its protein product is CACSSGTTYEQYF.

This chain joins TRBV7-3 and TRBJ2-1; D ambiguous. Germline CDR1 and CDR2: SGHTA and FQGTGA. Trimming took off 0 bases at V and 7 bases at J, with 7 bases between the two ends. The CDR3 is 13 amino acids. The CDR3 DNA is TGTGCCAGCAGCTTAACGAAAGATAATGAGCAGTTCTTC. Translated: CASSLTKDNEQFF.

V and J are TRBV7-2 and TRBJ1-4; possibly TRBD1 for D (5 bases). V shed 3 bases and J shed 8 bases, with 13 bases lying between them. Germline CDR1 and CDR2: SGHTA and FQGNSA. The CDR3 totals 14 residues. CDR3 region: CASSLGVFPEKLFF. DNA for the CDR3: TGTGCCAGCAGCTTGGGGGTTTTTCCCGAAAAACTGTTTTTT.

This chain connects TRBV7-7 to TRBJ2-7; TRBD2 matches at 8 bases. The length of the CDR3 is 12 residues. Germline CDR1 reads SSHAT; CDR2 reads FNYEAQ (reference sequence). The CDR3 sequence is CATSEQRYEQYF. In nucleotides, the CDR3 is TGTGCGACTAGCGAGCAACGTTACGAGCAGTACTTC. Full variable domain (remainder filled in from reference TRBV7-7 and TRBJ2-7): GAGVSQSPRYKVTKRGQDVTLRCDPISSHATLYWYQQALGQGPEFLTYFNYEAQPDKSGLPSDRFSAERPEGSISTLTIQRTEQRDSAMYRCATSEQRYEQYFGPGTRLTVT.

The V and J genes are TRBV5-4 and TRBJ1-2; no definite D call. CDR1 is SGHNT and CDR2 is YYREEE in the germline V gene (reference sequence). CDR3 length: 13 amino acids. The ends were cut back, 1 base at V and 4 bases at J, with 8 bases in the middle. The CDR3 DNA is TGTGCCAGCAGCTTGCGCCGGACCTATGGCTACACCTTC. It yields the protein CASSLRRTYGYTF. Using reference TRBV5-4 and TRBJ1-2 for the parts outside the CDR3, the full variable domain is ETGVTQSPTHLIKTRGQQVTLRCSSQSGHNTVSWYQQALGQGPQFIFQYYREEENGRGNFPPRFSGLQFPNYSSELNVNALELDDSALYLCASSLRRTYGYTFGSGTRLTVV.

The J gene is TRBJ2-1, the V gene TRBV6-5; D not certain. This CDR3 is built from 15 residues. Trimming pared 4 bases from V and 0 bases from J, leaving 10 bases between. In germline, CDR1 is MNHEY, CDR2 SVGAGI. This CDR3 reads CASSLTGPSYNEQFF. The CDR3 DNA sequence: TGTGCCAGCAGTTTGACGGGTCCCTCCTACAATGAGCAGTTCTTC.

The chain couples TRBV7-9 to TRBJ1-2, with 12 bases aligning to TRBD1. V shed 3 bases, J shed 4 bases, and the junction held 3 bases outside the gene matches. The CDR3 contains 15 residues. Germline assignment: CDR1 SEHNR and CDR2 FQNEAQ (reference sequence). The CDR3 nucleotides are TGTGCCAGCAGCTTGGGGACAGGGGGCAGCTATGGCTACACCTTC. It is translated as CASSLGTGGSYGYTF.

The CDR3 DNA reads TGTGCCAGCAGTTATCATTTTGAGCAGTTCTTC. Protein sequence: CASSYHFEQFF. This chain uses TRBV6-5 with TRBJ2-1, with no clear D. Trimming removed 3 bases at V and 9 bases at J, with 6 bases between. Germline V CDR1 and CDR2: MNHEY, SVGAGI. The CDR3 totals 11 residues.

This clone was picked up one time. The gene calls are TRBV27 and TRBJ1-2, with D maybe TRBD1 (5 bases). Germline CDR1 is MNHEY and CDR2 is SMNVEV (reference sequence). There are 14 residues in the CDR3. Trimming removed 5 bases at V and 7 bases at J, with 17 bases between. CDR3 in amino acids: CASSTYDRDSGYTF. CDR3 bases: TGTGCCAGCAGTACTTATGACAGAGACTCTGGCTACACCTTC.

This chain connects TRBV7-9 to TRBJ1-4, with unresolved D. With 0 bases removed from V and 4 bases from J, the gap between germline ends came to 3 bases. Germline loops: CDR1 SEHNR, CDR2 FQNEAQ (reference sequence). The CDR3 has 13 residues. Here the CDR3 DNA reads TGTGCCAGCAGCTTAGCTCTTAATGAAAAACTGTTTTTT. Translating it yields CASSLALNEKLFF.

The CDR3 spells CASSQEGRASGTQYF. CDR3 nucleotide sequence: TGCGCCAGCAGCCAAGAAGGCAGGGCCTCTGGGACCCAGTACTTC. The chain has TRBV4-3 and TRBJ2-5, with D possibly matching TRBD1 (5 bases). Germline V gene lookup returns CDR1 LGHNA and CDR2 YSLEER. V lost 0 bases to trimming and J lost 7 bases, with 15 bases between them. This CDR3 spans 15 amino acids.